Presented here are 6 T cell receptor beta chains from one specimen sequenced in a study of lymphopenia after photon versus proton radiotherapy (dated by TCRdb to between 2019 and 2020). Library creation used the immunoSEQ multiplex PCR assay. TCRdb provides this immuneACCESS table in a form limited to in-frame rearrangements. Some clones are lacking; in checked studies, under half of them reflect an unresolved V gene, and why the rest are absent is not known. This sample lists about 29,000 clones; about 91% were detected once. Jointly, the top ten make up around 50% of the sample. Source: peripheral blood, taken from a patient treated with proton-based radiotherapy. All receptors derive from a woman aged 60-70 years with cholangiocarcinoma. Some clones in this sample may be carry-over from other donors' samples.

The gene calls are TRBV29-1 and TRBJ1-2; D possibly corresponds to TRBD1 (5 bases). Germline lookup yields CDR1 SQVTM and CDR2 ANQGSEA. This CDR3 region has 12 residues. The ends were cut back, 6 bases at V and 2 bases at J, with 10 bases in the middle. The CDR3 nucleotides are TGCAGCGTGGTTTGGGGGAACTATGGCTACACCTTC. Translated, it gives CSVVWGNYGYTF.

This chain connects TRBV27 to TRBJ1-1; the match to TRBD1 covers 12 bases. With V trimmed by 5 bases and J by 0 bases, 4 bases remained unmatched. The germline CDR1 and CDR2 sequences are MNHEY and SMNVEV (reference sequence). The CDR3 runs to 16 residues. Here the CDR3 DNA reads TGTGCCAGCAGTAAAGGGACAGGGGGCATGAACACTGAAGCTTTCTTT. This gives the protein CASSKGTGGMNTEAFF.

The genes are TRBV9 and TRBJ2-7; a possible D gene is TRBD2 (5 bases). Germline V gives CDR1 SGDLS, CDR2 YYNGEE. This CDR3 has 13 residues. V was shortened by 2 bases and J by 6 bases, with 12 bases between the two germline ends. The DNA for the CDR3 is TGTGCCAGCAGCGTCCGACCTGCGGGCGAGCAGTACTTC. As protein: CASSVRPAGEQYF. Filled out from reference TRBV9 and TRBJ2-7, the complete variable domain reads DSGVTQTPKHLITATGQRVTLRCSPRSGDLSVYWYQQSLDQGLQFLIQYYNGEERAKGNILERFSAQQFPDLHSELNLSSLELGDSALYFCASSVRPAGEQYFGPGTRLTVT.

This chain joins TRBV5-4 and TRBJ2-7; TRBD1 is a possible D gene (6 bases). Between the trimmed V and J ends, which lost 4 bases and 4 bases, there was a span of 18 bases. CDR3 length: 15 residues. CDR1 is SGHNT and CDR2 is YYREEE in the germline V gene (reference sequence). The CDR3 DNA follows: TGTGCCAGCAGCGAACGTACAGGGTTCTTATACGAGCAGTACTTC. Protein product: CASSERTGFLYEQYF.

The CDR3 spells CASSQVRQGSGNTIYF. DNA for the CDR3: TGCGCCAGCAGCCAAGTCCGACAGGGGTCTGGAAACACCATATATTTT. The V and J genes are TRBV4-1 and TRBJ1-3; TRBD1 matches at 8 bases. V lost 1 base and J lost 1; bases outside the gene matches: 3. The CDR3 loop spans 16 amino acids. CDR1 MGHRA and CDR2 YSYEKL come from the germline V gene.

This clone showed up just once. The chain is built from TRBV7-2 and TRBJ1-5; D not certain. V gave up 2 bases and J gave up 5 bases, with 13 bases separating them. Germline CDR1 SGHTA, CDR2 FQGNSA. The length of the CDR3 is 15 residues. The CDR3 DNA reads as TGTGCCAGCAGCTTAAGGCTGGGGTTGGATCAGCCCCAGCATTTT. This translates into CASSLRLGLDQPQHF.